Presented here are 20 T cell receptor beta chains from one specimen sequenced in a study of T cell responses to AZD1222 COVID-19 vaccine (dated by TCRdb to the early 2020s). Reading the label with the study, this specimen's time point is: baseline before first vaccination. Libraries were constructed by the immunoSEQ multiplex PCR assay. The clones in this table, taken by TCRdb from immuneACCESS, are in-frame only. Not every clone is retained; where verified, under half of the shortfall comes from an unresolved V gene, and the cause of the rest is unknown. This sample gives some 190,000 clones in total; approximately 92% of them show up just once. The ten largest clones take up 6.9% of the sample. Sequenced material: peripheral blood, taken on day 0 of AZD1222 vaccination. Receptors originate from an adult in good health.

This chain uses TRBV24-1 with TRBJ2-7; a possible D gene is TRBD1 (6 bases). V lost 5 bases to trimming and J lost 1 base, with 14 bases between them. The CDR3 totals 15 residues. The germline CDR1 and CDR2 sequences are KGHDR and SFDVKD. CDR3: CATSGAGAGSYEQYF. As DNA, the CDR3 is TGTGCCACCAGTGGCGCAGGGGCCGGTTCCTACGAGCAGTACTTC.

The chain joins TRBV28 to TRBJ2-1, with 7 bases identical to TRBD1. CDR1 and CDR2 from the germline V gene are MDHEN and SYDVKM. J lost 7 bases, V lost 2 bases, and 11 bases had no gene match. This CDR3 region has 16 residues. CDR3 coding DNA: TGTGCCAGCAGTTTAGGTTTAGGGACAGACAGTAATGAGCAGTTCTTC. Protein product: CASSLGLGTDSNEQFF.

The chain links TRBV27 to TRBJ2-3; TRBD1 matches 7 bases. With 3 bases clipped from V and 3 bases from J, the junction kept 12 bases outside the gene matches. Germline V gene data show CDR1 as MNHEY and CDR2 as SMNVEV (reference sequence). The CDR3 spans 17 residues. This CDR3 is CASSFLSQGRGTDTQYF. The CDR3 coding sequence is TGTGCCAGCAGTTTCCTCTCACAGGGGCGCGGGACAGATACGCAGTATTTT.

This clone has more than one count but fewer than ten. This rearrangement joins TRBV28 to TRBJ1-5; 8 bases map to TRBD1. Per germline, CDR1 MDHEN and CDR2 SYDVKM. The CDR3 consists of 14 residues. The V and J ends lost 7 bases and 11 bases, in that order; junction bases with no gene match: 13. In DNA, the CDR3 is TGTGCCAGCAACCGGCCCGGGACAGGTGGGGCCCAGCATTTT. This sequence encodes CASNRPGTGGAQHF.

The J gene is TRBJ1-5, the V gene TRBV27, with TRBD1 matching 8 bases. CDR1 is MNHEY and CDR2 is SMNVEV in the germline V gene (reference sequence). CDR3 size: 15 residues. The J segment lost 5 bases and the V segment lost 5 bases, leaving 8 bases of the junction unmatched. The CDR3 region is CASSTSDRAYQPQHF. Written as DNA, the CDR3 is TGTGCCAGCAGTACCTCGGACAGGGCCTATCAGCCCCAGCATTTT.

The chain recombines TRBV6-6 with TRBJ1-3; the D gene is possibly TRBD1 (5 bases). Germline V gives CDR1 MNHNY, CDR2 SVGAGI (reference sequence). CDR3 length: 13 amino acids. V lost 6 bases and J lost 5, with 11 bases in between. For the CDR3, the DNA is TGTGCCAGCAGGATAGGGGAACGAAACACCATATATTTT. Protein product: CASRIGERNTIYF.

The rearrangement links TRBV9 to TRBJ1-3; D is undetermined. The CDR3 loop spans 18 amino acids. Trimming took 4 bases from V and 2 from J, leaving 22 bases between them. Germline V lookup: CDR1 SGDLS, CDR2 YYNGEE. As DNA, the CDR3 is TGTGCCAGCAGCTCCCACGGGCCATCTTCTTTAACTGGAAACACCATATATTTT. This translates into CASSSHGPSSLTGNTIYF.

The gene calls are TRBV28 and TRBJ2-3; 13 bases line up with TRBD2. Germline assignment: CDR1 MDHEN and CDR2 SYDVKM. The CDR3 runs 15 residues. The V gene end was trimmed by 6 bases and the J gene end by 7 bases; junction bases not matched to a gene: 7. CDR3 sequence reads: CASRSGLAGKYTQYF. As DNA, the CDR3 is TGTGCCAGCAGGTCGGGACTAGCGGGGAAGTATACGCAGTATTTT.

This chain links TRBV4-1 with TRBJ1-1, with 7 bases aligning to TRBD1. The CDR3 runs to 17 residues. From germline, CDR1 is MGHRA and CDR2 YSYEKL. J was trimmed by 2 bases and V by 0 bases; bases with no gene match: 9. CDR3 amino acids: CASSQDFAGDSNTEAFF. The CDR3, as DNA: TGCGCCAGCAGCCAAGACTTTGCAGGGGACAGCAACACTGAAGCTTTCTTT.

The V call is TRBV3-1 (or the pseudogene TRBV3-2), the J call TRBJ1-1; a possible D gene is TRBD1 (6 bases). Trimming removed 0 bases from V and 5 bases from J, with 13 bases in between. Looked up from germline, CDR1 is LGHDT and CDR2 is YNNKEL (reference sequence). The CDR3 runs 15 residues. The CDR3 DNA sequence: TGTGCCAGCAGCCAAGATTTAGGGACACCAACTGAAGCTTTCTTT. It codes for CASSQDLGTPTEAFF.

This sequence joins TRBV5-6 and TRBJ2-1, with TRBD1 matching over 8 bases. The CDR3 consists of 14 residues. With 3 bases clipped from V and 8 bases from J, the junction kept 7 bases outside the gene matches. Germline CDR1 reads SGHDT; CDR2 reads YYEEEE. The CDR3, as DNA: TGTGCCAGCAGCTCCTGGACAGGGAGCGATGAGCAGTTCTTC. This gives the protein CASSSWTGSDEQFF.

The V gene is TRBV6-1, the J gene TRBJ2-1; no reliable D call. The length of the CDR3 is 14 residues. The V gene's germline CDR1 is MNHNS and CDR2 SASEGT. Trimming left V 0 bases short and J 4 bases short, with 7 bases between. As DNA, the CDR3 is TGTGCCAGCAGTGAAGCGTCCGGATACAATGAGCAGTTCTTC. It specifies CASSEASGYNEQFF.

This clone was seen only a few times. The chain uses TRBV7-8 and TRBJ1-4; 9 nucleotides align to TRBD1. CDR1 and CDR2 from the germline V gene are SGHVS and FQNEAQ. The trim removed 5 bases at V and 6 bases at J, leaving 13 bases unmatched. CDR3 size: 17 residues. The CDR3 region is CASSTYPGDRVYEKLFF. In DNA form, the CDR3 reads TGTGCCAGCAGCACTTACCCGGGGGACAGGGTATATGAAAAACTGTTTTTT.

J is TRBJ1-1 and V is TRBV10-3; perhaps TRBD1 as D (5 bases). The CDR3 loop spans 13 amino acids. The V and J ends lost 6 bases and 5 bases respectively, with 13 bases between them. Germline CDR1 reads ENHRY; CDR2 reads SYGVKD. The CDR3, as DNA: TGTGCCATCAGCCGGGACTTTGAGACTGAAGCTTTCTTT. This codes for CAISRDFETEAFF.

The chain is built from TRBV6-1 and TRBJ1-5; perhaps TRBD1 as D (5 bases). The V gene's germline CDR1 is MNHNS and CDR2 SASEGT. CDR3 length: 17 amino acids. Trimming stripped 2 bases from V and 2 bases from J, with 16 bases between. The CDR3 bases are TGTGCCAGCAGTGAAAGCAGGGATCTCGGGCGCAATCAGCCCCAGCATTTT. This sequence encodes CASSESRDLGRNQPQHF.

The J gene is TRBJ2-1, the V gene TRBV7-2; D perhaps matches TRBD1 (5 bases). The V and J ends lost 3 bases and 8 bases respectively, with 14 bases between them. CDR3 length: 14 residues. Germline-derived CDR1 and CDR2 are SGHTA and FQGNSA. CDR3 amino acids: CASSFRQTTDEQFF. In nucleotides, the CDR3 is TGTGCCAGCAGCTTCCGACAGACAACGGATGAGCAGTTCTTC.

V gene TRBV19 combines with J gene TRBJ2-2; the D is unclear. This CDR3 has 10 amino acids. Per germline, CDR1 LNHDA and CDR2 SQIVND (reference sequence). With 10 bases removed from V and 7 bases from J, the gap between germline ends came to 7 bases. Here the CDR3 reads CATFYGELFF. The DNA for the CDR3 is TGTGCCACTTTCTACGGGGAGCTGTTTTTT.

This rearrangement joins TRBV12-3 or TRBV12-4 to TRBJ2-2, with no clear D. This CDR3 is 13 amino acids long. Trimming cost V 3 bases and J 4 bases, with 6 bases left between them. The chain's CDR3 is CASSFTATGELFF. DNA for the CDR3: TGTGCCAGCAGTTTTACTGCCACCGGGGAGCTGTTTTTT.

The chain carries TRBV10-1 and TRBJ1-2, with a possible D match to TRBD1 (6 bases). The CDR3 spans 15 residues. Trimming took off 2 bases at V and 2 bases at J, with 12 bases between the two ends. Germline V CDR1 and CDR2: WNHNN, SYGVQD (reference sequence). CDR3 region: CASSEHRDTNYGYTF. CDR3 nucleotides: TGCGCCAGCAGTGAGCACCGGGACACCAACTATGGCTACACCTTC.

This chain uses TRBV4-2 with TRBJ1-4; no definite D call. Deletions cut 0 bases from V and 8 bases from J, with 16 bases between. Germline values: CDR1 LGHNA, CDR2 YNFKEQ. The CDR3 runs 16 residues. In DNA, the CDR3 is TGTGCCAGCAGCCAAGATATACGGGGAGGAGGCGAAAAACTGTTTTTT. Translation: CASSQDIRGGGEKLFF.